This T cell receptor (beta chain) is from a study of blood T cell repertoires in COVID-19. Study background: Samples of COVID-19 (acute and convalescent) were obtained from the United States, Italy and Spain. T cells, B-cell-depleted T cells, or PBMCs provided the cDNA or gDNA that served as material.

In the original processing: Amplifying reference gene primers gave estimates of nucleated cell counts. Only in-frame clones appear in the TCRdb table, and some are missing; sequencing was by immunoSEQ multiplex PCR. V and J calls and clone size are given by that table; D and trimming were obtained from the DNA. This table has approximately 100,000 clones, about 91% appearing once. Only a few counts were recorded for this clone. The CDR3 runs 14 residues. CDR1 and CDR2 from the germline V gene are MNHNY and SVGAGI (reference sequence). V lost 7 bases and J lost 3, with 13 bases in between. The sequenced sample consisted of peripheral blood. The V and J genes are TRBV6-6 and TRBJ1-3; D perhaps matches TRBD1 (6 bases). This receptor was identified in a human donor in a cohort sampled during active COVID-19. The DNA of the CDR3 is TGTGCCAGCATCGACAGGTCGGGTGGAAACACCATATATTTT. Its protein is CASIDRSGGNTIYF.